This T cell receptor beta chain was sequenced for a study of glioma-infiltrating T cells after dendritic cell vaccination. Study overall: Patients received autologous tumor lysate-pulsed dendritic cell vaccination between about 2002 and 2013.

Selection required adequate fresh-frozen tumor tissue plus more than two years' survival data. Trimming removed 0 bases from V and 2 bases from J, with 12 bases in between. The CDR3 is made up of 16 amino acids. Per germline, CDR1 SGHDN and CDR2 FVKESK. Study-level findings and limits: Longer survival after dendritic cell vaccination followed higher pretreatment TIL content.

To note about this clone: Its antigen remains unknown.

The PCR used 60 V beta and 13 J beta primers. Profiled with immunoSEQ multiplex PCR; TCRdb holds only in-frame clones, not every one. The table records 40,000 to 60,000 clones, roughly 87% of them present only once. The specimen was blood, collected before dendritic cell vaccination. The origin of this receptor is a human donor with glioblastoma. V is TRBV14 and J is TRBJ2-3, with a tentative D call TRBD2 (6 bases). The CDR3 is CASSQDRGGDTDTQYF. The CDR3 bases are TGTGCCAGCAGCCAAGATCGAGGAGGGGACACAGATACGCAGTATTTT.